These 16 T cell receptor beta chains came from one sample sequenced in a study of regulatory T cells in long-lasting Graves disease. With iRepertoire HTBI primers and Arm-PCR of CDR3 regions, TCR beta libraries were built. One entry per CDR3 protein, called by TCRdb with MiXCR from the multiplex PCR reads. This sample carries about 500,000 distinct CDR3 sequences, approximately 12% of them seen once, and the ten largest clones take almost 9%. Indicated time point: newly diagnosed GD, antithyroid drugs for less than 3 months. Following extraction of RNA from PBMCs, that RNA was used to make the TCR library. These data also formed part of another study, on T cells in Graves' hyperthyroidism and ophthalmopathy.

The sample was peripheral blood mononuclear cells (PBMCs), taken at new diagnosis, from a patient treated with antithyroid drugs. These receptor sequences come from a woman in her thirties with Graves disease.

J is TRBJ1-4 and V is TRBV27; D may be TRBD1 (6 bases). Trimming pared 2 bases from V and 6 bases from J, leaving 10 bases between. CDR1 and CDR2 (germline): MNHEY, SMNVEV (reference sequence). The CDR3 consists of 14 residues. The CDR3 DNA reads as TGTGCCAGCAGTTTAGTAGCAGGGGATGAAAAACTGTTTTTT. The encoded protein is CASSLVAGDEKLFF.

There are many counts of this clonotype. Because the CDR3's place on the DNA is in doubt, the DNA is left out and the CDR3 is given as listed by TCRdb. The chain employs TRBV20-1 and TRBJ2-5; the table's D call, TRBD2, was not checked against the DNA. With termini counted, the CDR3 has 24 amino acids. Germline V lookup: CDR1 DFQATT, CDR2 SNEGSKA (reference sequence). CDR3: CSATTSGQETQYFGPGRSQETQYF.

This clonotype was seen a few times. The V call is TRBV18, the J call TRBJ2-3, with D hard to call. The CDR3 is 17 residues long. The V gene lost 2 bases and the J gene lost 1 base, with 16 bases spanning the gap. Germline V gives CDR1 KGHSH, CDR2 LQKENI. The CDR3 DNA reads as TGTGCCAGCTCACCAATCCCGGGCCTCTGGGGCACAGATACGCAGTATTTT. Amino acid sequence: CASSPIPGLWGTDTQYF.

The CDR3 DNA reads TGCGCCAGCAGCCAAGTTATTCCGCGGGGGGACACTGAAGCTTTCTTT. This translates into CASSQVIPRGDTEAFF. The chain recombines TRBV4-1 with TRBJ1-1; D possibly corresponds to TRBD1 (5 bases). The length of the CDR3 is 16 residues. In germline, CDR1 is MGHRA, CDR2 YSYEKL. Trimming left V 1 base short and J 3 bases short, with 15 bases between.

There are many counts of this clonotype. V is TRBV5-6 and J is TRBJ2-1; 8 bases are a match to TRBD1. The CDR3 runs 16 residues. Looked up from germline, CDR1 is SGHDT and CDR2 is YYEEEE. Trimming removed 6 bases from V and 0 bases from J; junction bases left unmatched: 8. CDR3 coding DNA: TGTGCCAGCATCGATACAGGGGGTCCCTCCTACAATGAGCAGTTCTTC. Translating it yields CASIDTGGPSYNEQFF.

This clonotype was found many times. The genes are TRBV10-3 and TRBJ2-7, with no clear D. Germline values: CDR1 ENHRY, CDR2 SYGVKD. This CDR3 comprises 13 residues. With 3 bases removed from V and 5 bases from J, the gap between germline ends came to 11 bases. The CDR3 bases are TGTGCCATCAGTGACCCCCTTTTGGACGAGCAGTACTTC. This sequence encodes CAISDPLLDEQYF.

This clonotype was observed many times. The chain links TRBV12-3 or TRBV12-4 to TRBJ1-4; D call uncertain. The CDR3 length is 13 residues. Trimming removed 7 bases from V and 5 bases from J, with 11 bases in between. CDR3 sequence reads: CASTFDTNEKLFF. The CDR3 DNA is TGTGCCAGCACCTTCGACACGAATGAAAAACTGTTTTTT.

This clonotype was seen ten or more times. This chain uses TRBV12-3 or TRBV12-4 with TRBJ2-7; perhaps TRBD2 as D (5 bases). Trimming left V 6 bases short and J 7 bases short, with 19 bases between. This CDR3 spans 14 amino acids. The DNA for the CDR3 is TGTGCCAGCAGCTTAAATGGAGGTCGAGAGGAGCAGTACTTC. Its translation is CASSLNGGREEQYF.

This clonotype has a count of ten or more. The rearrangement links TRBV2 to TRBJ2-5; tentatively, D is TRBD2 (5 bases). V was cut by 0 bases and J by 1 base, with 9 bases left in between. CDR1 is SNHLY, CDR2 FYNNEI, per germline. The length of the CDR3 is 15 residues. CDR3 DNA: TGTGCCAGCAGTGAAGCGCCGGGAACCCAAGAGACCCAGTACTTC. Protein product: CASSEAPGTQETQYF.

At least ten counts were recorded for this clonotype. The V and J genes are TRBV11-2 and TRBJ2-2, with 9 bases identical to TRBD1. V dropped 4 bases and J dropped 5; count of bases not matched to a gene: 8. Germline CDR1 is SGHAT and CDR2 is FQNNGV. The CDR3 loop spans 16 amino acids. The CDR3 region is CASSWGNRGQTGELFF. In DNA form, the CDR3 reads TGTGCCAGCAGCTGGGGGAACAGGGGGCAAACCGGGGAGCTGTTTTTT. The full variable domain, in which reference TRBV11-2 and TRBJ2-2 provide the parts outside the CDR3, is EAGVAQSPRYKIIEKRQSVAFWCNPISGHATLYWYQQILGQGPKLLIQFQNNGVVDDSQLPKDRFSAERLKGVDSTLKIQPAKLEDSAVYLCASSWGNRGQTGELFFGEGSRLTVL.

This clonotype was recorded a few times. A much larger clone lies a single base off, so this may be a read error. CDR3 amino acids: CASGSSGPYNEQFF. In nucleotides, the CDR3 is TGTGCCAGCGGCTCCTCAGGACCATACAATGAGCAGTTCTTC. This chain uses TRBV28 with TRBJ2-1; D is undetermined. The germline V and J ends were trimmed by 8 bases and 4 bases, with 15 bases remaining between them. CDR1 is MDHEN, CDR2 SYDVKM, per germline. This CDR3 comprises 14 residues.

As concerns this clonotype: A much larger clone is a single base away; this may be a read error. The chain combines TRBV20-1 with TRBJ1-1, with D maybe TRBD1 (6 bases). CDR3 length equals 12 residues. Germline V gene sequence: CDR1 DFQATT, CDR2 SNEGSKA (reference sequence). CDR3 sequence: CSARAGWGQASF. The CDR3 nucleotides are TGCAGTGCTAGAGCCGGGTGGGGACAAGCTTCCTTT.

This clonotype showed up many times. This chain joins TRBV20-1 and TRBJ1-1; D unresolved. V was clipped by 2 bases and J by 0 bases, with 4 bases between them. There are 12 residues in the CDR3. Germline CDR1 and CDR2: DFQATT and SNEGSKA (reference sequence). CDR3 coding DNA: TGCAGTGCTAGAACAGTGAACACTGAAGCTTTCTTT. This encodes CSARTVNTEAFF.

This clonotype came up many times. The chain carries TRBV11-2 and TRBJ1-5; TRBD1 agrees at 8 bases. Trimming removed 0 bases from V and 4 bases from J; junction bases left unmatched: 2. Germline CDR1 reads SGHAT; CDR2 reads FQNNGV. The CDR3 has 15 amino acids. The CDR3, as DNA: TGTGCCAGCAGCTTAGATAGGACAGGGAATCAGCCCCAGCATTTT. Its translation is CASSLDRTGNQPQHF.

This clonotype was seen more than once but under ten times. This may stem from a read error, because a much larger clone lies one nucleotide away. This chain joins TRBV24-1 and TRBJ2-5; D is perhaps TRBD1 (6 bases). Per the germline V gene, CDR1 is KGHDR and CDR2 is SFDVKD. This CDR3 has 16 residues. CDR3 in DNA: TGTGCCACCAGTGATTATGGGACAACGTACCAAGAGGCCCAGTACTTC. Protein sequence: CATSDYGTTYQEAQYF.

This clonotype came up many times. The chain employs TRBV5-1 and TRBJ2-7; no definite D call. The V gene's germline CDR1 is SGHRS and CDR2 YFSETQ. CDR3 length equals 16 residues. Trimming took off 3 bases at V and 2 bases at J, with 18 bases between the two ends. CDR3 bases: TGCGCCAGCAGCTGGACCCCGTCTGGGCCCACCTACGAGCAGTACTTC. As protein: CASSWTPSGPTYEQYF.